Included here is one TCR beta chain sequence, with context. The antigen is unknown. Germline and junction disagree at one end, which may indicate a read error. The data are from a study of cytomegalovirus exposure and HLA in healthy donors. About the study: From donors who were HLA-typed, an early data release held approximately 80 million unique TCRs.

CDR3 length: 14 amino acids. CDR1 and CDR2 from the germline V gene are SNHLY and FYNNEI. The study's findings and limits: Analysis performed later found more than 15,000 TCR beta sequences associated with HLA alleles at 0.05 false discovery rate. One variant, a missense change in DCLRE1C, was linked in a later analysis to TCR beta V- and J-gene trimming. In a later analysis, the majority of CMV-associated beta chains seemingly showed HLA restriction.

The PCR made use of 60 Vbeta and 13 Jbeta primers. Assay used: immunoSEQ multiplex PCR; TCRdb lists only in-frame clones, some missing. The table for this sample gives 130,000 to 150,000 clones. Sequenced sample: PBMCs. The clonotype originates from a woman between 45 and 60 years old in good health and CMV-seronegative. The rearrangement links TRBV2 to TRBJ2-1; TRBD2 might be the D (6 bases). CDR3 bases: TGTGCCAGCGACGGGGGATTCTCCGACAATGAGCAGTTCTTC. Residues: CASDGGFSDNEQFF.